These 15 T cell receptor beta chains came from one sample sequenced in a study of OX40 agonist ivuxolimab in advanced cancers. Clones were sequenced by immunoSEQ multiplex PCR, and TCRdb holds only the in-frame ones, with some missing. This sample yields 36,000 or so clones, of which around 77% are seen a single time; under 25% belongs to the top ten. The sample consisted of CD4+ or CD8+ T cells sorted from blood, taken in a trial of the OX40 agonist ivuxolimab. The receptors originated from an adult with an advanced solid tumor such as melanoma, head and neck, liver or kidney cancer.

V and J are TRBV6-5 and TRBJ2-2; D is possibly TRBD2 (7 bases). V lost 4 bases, J lost 4 bases, and 16 bases lay in between. The germline CDR1 and CDR2 sequences are MNHEY and SVGAGI. The CDR3 extends over 16 amino acids. The CDR3 reads CASSLWVGGPTGELFF. CDR3 coding DNA: TGTGCCAGCAGTTTATGGGTGGGGGGGCCCACCGGGGAGCTGTTTTTT.

Only one count was recorded for this clone. The V call is TRBV4-1, the J call TRBJ2-5; D possibly corresponds to TRBD1 (5 bases). Germline loops: CDR1 MGHRA, CDR2 YSYEKL. V lost 4 bases and J lost 0, with 18 bases in between. The CDR3 has 17 amino acids. CDR3 sequence: CASSRARPGSNQETQYF. The DNA of the CDR3 is TGCGCCAGCAGCCGAGCACGGCCAGGGTCAAACCAAGAGACCCAGTACTTC.

This chain uses TRBV6-1 with TRBJ2-7, with D unclear. The CDR3 extends over 13 amino acids. Germline values: CDR1 MNHNS, CDR2 SASEGT. The V and J ends lost 9 bases and 2 bases respectively, with 14 bases between them. The CDR3 here is CASSWTDAYEQYF. The CDR3 DNA sequence: TGTGCCAGTAGTTGGACCGATGCCTACGAGCAGTACTTC.

This clone was found once. The genes are TRBV5-2 and TRBJ1-2. TRBV5-2 is described as a pseudogene. The CDR3 is 16 amino acids. The CDR3 region is CASKSRREYETYGYTF. CDR3 sequence (DNA): TGTGCCAGCAAGTCTAGGCGAGAGTACGAGACCTATGGCTACACCTTC.

This clone was detected only a few times. The chain links TRBV4-1 to TRBJ2-1, with 8 bases aligning to TRBD2. This CDR3 region has 17 residues. The V segment lost 0 bases and the J segment 4 bases; nucleotides outside the gene matches: 8. The germline gives CDR1 MGHRA, CDR2 YSYEKL. In DNA, the CDR3 is TGCGCCAGCAGCCAAGAATACAGCGGGGGCCGATACAATGAGCAGTTCTTC. Its translation is CASSQEYSGGRYNEQFF.

This clone has just one count. The chain carries TRBV7-9 and TRBJ2-2; TRBD1 agrees at 7 bases. CDR3 length: 14 amino acids. Germline CDR1 and CDR2: SEHNR and FQNEAQ (reference sequence). V was clipped by 2 bases and J by 4 bases; unmatched bases: 1. CDR3 amino acids: CASSLTGATGELFF. The CDR3 bases are TGTGCCAGCAGCTTAACAGGGGCCACCGGGGAGCTGTTTTTT.

This chain joins TRBV7-9 and TRBJ2-5, with 7 bases identical to TRBD2. The CDR3 is 18 amino acids. J gave up 4 bases and V 6 bases, and 20 bases lay outside the gene matches. Germline CDR1 reads SEHNR; CDR2 reads FQNEAQ (reference sequence). The CDR3 protein is CASRNPGEGRGIGETQYF. The CDR3 nucleotides are TGTGCCAGCAGAAATCCCGGTGAAGGGCGGGGGATAGGAGAGACCCAGTACTTC.

This clone occurred once. The chain combines TRBV15 with TRBJ2-3; D not certain. Per germline, CDR1 LNHNV and CDR2 YYDKDF (reference sequence). The CDR3 is made up of 14 amino acids. The ends were cut back, 0 bases at V and 3 bases at J, with 7 bases in the middle. CDR3 nucleotides: TGTGCCACCAGCAGAGATCTGGAGACAGATACGCAGTATTTT. This translates into CATSRDLETDTQYF.

The chain joins TRBV27 to TRBJ2-3, with TRBD2 as a possible D gene (6 bases). CDR1 is MNHEY, CDR2 SMNVEV, per germline (reference sequence). V gave up 4 bases and J gave up 2 bases, with 10 bases separating them. This CDR3 has 14 amino acids. CDR3: CASSSGLFTDTQYF. CDR3 in DNA: TGTGCCAGCAGTTCGGGACTTTTCACAGATACGCAGTATTTT.

In its sample, this clone was seen a few times. The chain joins TRBV27 to TRBJ2-3; the D gene could be TRBD1 or TRBD2 (5 bases each). V was clipped by 3 bases and J by 5 bases, with 9 bases between them. The CDR3 extends over 13 amino acids. Germline CDR1 and CDR2: MNHEY and SMNVEV (reference sequence). In DNA form, the CDR3 reads TGTGCCAGCAGTTTTGGTGGGGGAGATACGCAGTATTTT. It is translated as CASSFGGGDTQYF.

This clone was observed a few times. The chain has TRBV28 and TRBJ1-1; D remains unclear. The CDR3 runs to 13 residues. Germline V gene data show CDR1 as MDHEN and CDR2 as SYDVKM. V lost 3 bases and J 4 bases, leaving 9 bases between the germline ends. In DNA form, the CDR3 reads TGTGCCAGCAGTTTGAACAGCTTCACTGAAGCTTTCTTT. Translated: CASSLNSFTEAFF. Full variable domain (outside the CDR3, taken from reference TRBV28 and TRBJ1-1): DVKVTQSSRYLVKRTGEKVFLECVQDMDHENMFWYRQDPGLGLRLIYFSYDVKMKEKGDIPEGYSVSREKKERFSLILESASTNQTSMYLCASSLNSFTEAFFGQGTRLTVV.

The chain combines TRBV7-9 with TRBJ1-6; 7 nucleotides align to TRBD1. CDR3 size: 14 residues. Looked up from germline, CDR1 is SEHNR and CDR2 is FQNEAQ (reference sequence). The J segment lost 10 bases and the V segment lost 1 base, leaving 4 bases of the junction unmatched. The CDR3 DNA reads as TGTGCCAGCAGCTTAGAGGGGGCGCGATCACCCCTCCACTTT. Amino acid sequence: CASSLEGARSPLHF.

This chain links TRBV5-6 with TRBJ1-6; maybe TRBD1 (5 bases). This CDR3 has 17 residues. The germline CDR1 and CDR2 sequences are SGHDT and YYEEEE. V dropped 0 bases and J dropped 0 bases, with 10 bases sitting between them. CDR3 nucleotides: TGTGCCAGCAGCTTGGACAGGTACAGCTCCTATAATTCACCCCTCCACTTT. Its protein product is CASSLDRYSSYNSPLHF. Full variable domain (outside the CDR3, taken from reference TRBV5-6 and TRBJ1-6): DAGVTQSPTHLIKTRGQQVTLRCSPKSGHDTVSWYQQALGQGPQFIFQYYEEEERQRGNFPDRFSGHQFPNYSSELNVNALLLGDSALYLCASSLDRYSSYNSPLHFGNGTRLTVT.

J is TRBJ2-1 and V is TRBV6-6, with unresolved D. In germline, CDR1 is MNHNY, CDR2 SVGAGI (reference sequence). Trimming shortened V by 10 bases and J by 9 bases, and 13 bases separated the two germline ends. The CDR3 contains 11 residues. This CDR3 is CATDLLGEQFF. Written as DNA, the CDR3 is TGTGCCACCGATTTACTCGGTGAGCAGTTCTTC.

The chain is built from TRBV9 and TRBJ2-1; 8 bases match TRBD2. Germline loops: CDR1 SGDLS, CDR2 YYNGEE. CDR3 length: 14 amino acids. Germline trimming cut 5 bases from V and 6 bases from J; bases unmatched to any gene: 7. CDR3 DNA sequence: TGTGCCAGCAGTACCGGGGGGGCAGTCAATGAGCAGTTCTTC. This gives the protein CASSTGGAVNEQFF.